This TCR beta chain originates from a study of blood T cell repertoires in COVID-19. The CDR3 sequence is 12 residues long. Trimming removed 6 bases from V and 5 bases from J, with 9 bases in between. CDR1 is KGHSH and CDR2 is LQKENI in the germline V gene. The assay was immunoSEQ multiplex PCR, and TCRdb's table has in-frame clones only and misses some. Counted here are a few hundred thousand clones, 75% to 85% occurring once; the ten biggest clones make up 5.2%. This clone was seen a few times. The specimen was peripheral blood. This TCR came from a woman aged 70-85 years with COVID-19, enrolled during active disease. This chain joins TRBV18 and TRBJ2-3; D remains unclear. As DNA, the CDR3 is TGTGCCAGCTCGCTAACGGGAGATACGCAGTATTTT. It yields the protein CASSLTGDTQYF.